This paragraph covers one T cell receptor beta chain sequence. What it binds is unknown. This entry is derived from a study of cytomegalovirus exposure and HLA in healthy donors. Study-wide results and limits: Clonal expansion was found to be greater in HLA-associated TCR beta chains than in equally common others in a later analysis. Immune exposure was documented only through CMV serostatus.

Primers included in the PCR were 60 Vbeta and 13 Jbeta primers. Sequencing was performed with immunoSEQ multiplex PCR; in TCRdb, only in-frame clones are kept and a portion is missing. The data show 150,000 or so clones, 80% seen once. V lost 3 bases, J lost 3 bases, and 7 bases stayed unmatched. CDR1 and CDR2 (germline): ENHRY, SYGVKD. The length of the CDR3 is 16 residues. The receptor's source is a woman aged 35 to 49 in good health and CMV-seronegative. The chain is built from TRBV10-3 and TRBJ2-1, with 8 positions matching TRBD1. Sequenced material: PBMCs. CDR3 protein: CAISENPGQDYNEQFF. The CDR3 DNA sequence: TGTGCCATCAGTGAAAACCCGGGACAGGACTACAATGAGCAGTTCTTC.